The 15 T cell receptor beta chains reported below all come from one sample, sequenced in a study of Ad26.COV2.S vaccination and SARS-CoV-2 variants. Measured with immunoSEQ multiplex PCR; TCRdb has only the in-frame clones, and not every one. The table lists about 350,000 clones, about 85% of them singletons. Specified treatment: over 15 received Ad26.COV2.S at low or high dose, single or two shots; about 5 received placebo; per-sample allocation not given. Collection of samples fell on day 63 after the first vaccine or placebo injection. The sample consisted of peripheral blood, taken in a trial of Ad26.COV2.S vaccine versus placebo. The origin of the receptors is a person aged 18-60 years who received the Ad26.COV2.S COVID-19 vaccine or a placebo.

The V and J genes are TRBV6-5 and TRBJ1-4; no clear D gene. The CDR3 is made up of 13 amino acids. The germline V and J ends were trimmed by 8 bases and 5 bases, with 12 bases remaining between them. The V gene's germline CDR1 is MNHEY and CDR2 SVGAGI. Here the CDR3 DNA reads TGTGCCAGCTTGGCAAATGCAAATGAAAAACTGTTTTTT. Translation gives CASLANANEKLFF.

This sequence joins TRBV6-5 and TRBJ2-2; D not certain. CDR3 length: 14 amino acids. V was cut by 1 base and J by 6 bases, with 9 bases left in between. Germline lookup yields CDR1 MNHEY and CDR2 SVGAGI. The CDR3 DNA follows: TGTGCCAGCAGTTACTTCGCCACCGCCGGGGAGCTGTTTTTT. Residues: CASSYFATAGELFF.

The chain recombines TRBV5-4 with TRBJ2-1; 8 positions agree with TRBD1. The germline V gene has CDR1 SGHNT and CDR2 YYREEE (reference sequence). Losses at the gene ends were 1 base for V and 4 bases for J; bases not matched to a gene: 4. This CDR3 contains 15 residues. CDR3 region: CASSLFGTGYNEQFF. DNA of the CDR3: TGTGCCAGCAGCTTGTTCGGGACAGGTTACAATGAGCAGTTCTTC.

The V and J genes are TRBV7-9 and TRBJ1-6, with 10 bases that match TRBD1. The CDR3 is 17 residues long. J was trimmed by 7 bases and V by 5 bases; bases with no gene match: 11. Germline CDR1 is SEHNR and CDR2 is FQNEAQ (reference sequence). The CDR3 DNA reads TGTGCCAGCAGCGCGAGACAGGGGGCGGGGGTAAATTCACCCCTCCACTTT. This translates into CASSARQGAGVNSPLHF. Combining the CDR3 with reference TRBV7-9 and TRBJ1-6 gives the whole variable domain DTGVSQNPRHKITKRGQNVTFRCDPISEHNRLYWYRQTLGQGPEFLTYFQNEAQLEKSRLLSDRFSAERPKGSFSTLEIQRTEQGDSAMYLCASSARQGAGVNSPLHFGNGTRLTVT.

The V gene is TRBV11-2, the J gene TRBJ2-1; 9 bases match TRBD2. CDR1 SGHAT and CDR2 FQNNGV come from the germline V gene. V gave up 5 bases and J gave up 5 bases; unmatched junction bases: 10. This CDR3 has 16 amino acids. CDR3 protein: CASSLSGSRGNNEQFF. The CDR3, as DNA: TGTGCCAGCAGCCTTAGCGGGAGCAGGGGTAACAATGAGCAGTTCTTC.

The J gene is TRBJ2-3, the V gene TRBV5-1; D is perhaps TRBD2 (7 bases). The germline CDR1 and CDR2 sequences are SGHRS and YFSETQ. The CDR3 covers 15 residues. The V gene lost 0 bases and the J gene lost 6 bases, with 14 bases spanning the gap. The CDR3 loop is CASSLVEGEGDTQYF. For the CDR3, the DNA is TGCGCCAGCAGCTTGGTGGAGGGGGAGGGCGATACGCAGTATTTT.

The chain uses TRBV27 and TRBJ2-7; 8 bases fit TRBD2. The CDR3 has 16 residues. J was trimmed by 3 bases and V by 3 bases; bases with no gene match: 10. Germline-derived CDR1 and CDR2 are MNHEY and SMNVEV (reference sequence). The CDR3 loop is CASSFSTGLAIYEQYF. The CDR3 nucleotides are TGTGCCAGCAGTTTCTCAACCGGACTAGCTATCTACGAGCAGTACTTC.

The rearrangement links TRBV5-6 to TRBJ2-3, with TRBD2 as a possible D gene (6 bases). The length of the CDR3 is 19 residues. V lost 4 bases and J lost 0, with 24 bases in between. Germline V CDR1 and CDR2: SGHDT, YYEEEE. CDR3 nucleotide sequence: TGTGCCAGCAGCGCAGACAAGCGGGTAGATCATGAGAGCACAGATACGCAGTATTTT. Amino acid sequence: CASSADKRVDHESTDTQYF.

The chain couples TRBV2 to TRBJ1-1; TRBD1 might be the D (5 bases). Germline CDR1 is SNHLY and CDR2 is FYNNEI. The CDR3 sequence is 14 residues long. V lost 9 bases, J lost 5 bases, and 19 bases lay in between. Here the CDR3 DNA reads TGTGCCAGTCACAGAATGGGGGGTAATACTGAAGCTTTCTTT. Translation gives CASHRMGGNTEAFF.

On this clone: The sample carries other DNA sequences with the same CDR3. The chain is built from TRBV28 and TRBJ1-6; D perhaps matches TRBD1 (5 bases). The CDR3 is 15 residues long. Trimming cost V 6 bases and J 1 base, with 10 bases left between them. Per the germline V gene, CDR1 is MDHEN and CDR2 is SYDVKM. The chain's CDR3 is CASRPGGSYNSPLHF. The CDR3 bases are TGTGCCAGCAGGCCTGGGGGATCCTATAATTCACCCCTCCACTTT.

V is TRBV9 and J is TRBJ1-1; D is undetermined. The CDR3 covers 14 residues. V shed 0 bases and J shed 1 base, with 7 bases lying between them. Germline V CDR1 and CDR2: SGDLS, YYNGEE. CDR3 DNA: TGTGCCAGCAGCGTAGGTCCAGGGAACACTGAAGCTTTCTTT. It encodes CASSVGPGNTEAFF.

V and J are TRBV6-5 and TRBJ2-7, with D possibly TRBD2 on 6 matching bases. V lost 9 bases and J 0 bases, leaving 15 bases between the germline ends. The CDR3 loop spans 14 amino acids. Germline values: CDR1 MNHEY, CDR2 SVGAGI. This CDR3 reads CASRGGVSSYEQYF. The CDR3 DNA follows: TGTGCCAGTCGGGGAGGCGTAAGCTCCTACGAGCAGTACTTC.

This chain's CDR3 is CASRGTSSSNQPQHF. The CDR3, as DNA: TGTGCCAGCAGGGGGACCAGTTCCAGCAATCAGCCCCAGCATTTT. The chain uses TRBV6-5 and TRBJ1-5; tentatively, D is TRBD1 (5 bases). The CDR3 totals 15 residues. Germline assignment: CDR1 MNHEY and CDR2 SVGAGI. Trimming took 6 bases from V and 1 from J, leaving 13 bases between them.

This clone has only one observation. The chain has TRBV24-1 and TRBJ2-1; TRBD1 aligns across 10 bases. From germline, CDR1 is KGHDR and CDR2 SFDVKD. The CDR3 sequence is 14 residues long. The V gene end was trimmed by 5 bases and the J gene end by 7 bases; junction bases not matched to a gene: 4. The CDR3 loop is CATSGGQGVNEQFF. The CDR3 region has the DNA TGTGCCACCAGTGGAGGACAGGGGGTAAATGAGCAGTTCTTC.

This chain connects TRBV6-5 to TRBJ1-6; no clear D gene. The germline V and J ends were trimmed by 2 bases and 4 bases, with 6 bases remaining between them. This CDR3 comprises 14 residues. Germline CDR1 MNHEY, CDR2 SVGAGI. CDR3 sequence (DNA): TGTGCCAGCAGTTACAGAGGGTATAATTCACCCCTCCACTTT. This encodes CASSYRGYNSPLHF.